This record looks at one T cell receptor beta chain sequence and its context. The CDR3 consists of 16 residues. With 4 bases clipped from V and 4 bases from J, the junction kept 7 bases outside the gene matches. The V gene's germline CDR1 is SGHTA and CDR2 FQGTGA. Sequenced by immunoSEQ multiplex PCR; TCRdb stores in-frame clones only, minus some. Found here are about 130,000 clones, 95% to 98% of them singletons; the top ten hold around 0.46%. This record belongs to a study of T cell changes during pregnancy in multiple sclerosis. This sequence originates from a female donor with multiple sclerosis, enrolled in a pregnancy study. The sequences come from peripheral blood, collected after pregnancy. This sequence joins TRBV7-3 and TRBJ2-3; TRBD2 agrees at 11 bases. The DNA of the CDR3 is TGTGCCAGCAGCTCATTAGCGGGAGGGCCCCCAGATACGCAGTATTTT. Residues: CASSSLAGGPPDTQYF.